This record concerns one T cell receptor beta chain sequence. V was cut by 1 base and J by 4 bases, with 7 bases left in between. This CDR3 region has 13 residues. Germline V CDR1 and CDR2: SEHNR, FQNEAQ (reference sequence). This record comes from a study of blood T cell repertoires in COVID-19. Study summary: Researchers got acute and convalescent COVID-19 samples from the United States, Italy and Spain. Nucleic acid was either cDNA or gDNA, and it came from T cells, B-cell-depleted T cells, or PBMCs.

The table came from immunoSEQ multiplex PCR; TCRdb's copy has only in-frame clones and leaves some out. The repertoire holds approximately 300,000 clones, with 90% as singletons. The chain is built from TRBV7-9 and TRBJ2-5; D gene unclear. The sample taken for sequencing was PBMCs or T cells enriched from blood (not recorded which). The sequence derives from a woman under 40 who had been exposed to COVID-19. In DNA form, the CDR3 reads TGTGCCAGCAGCTTAGTGGGCAGAGAGACCCAGTACTTC. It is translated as CASSLVGRETQYF.